The next 28 T cell receptor beta chains were all read from a single sample in a study of blood T cell repertoires in COVID-19. The data were produced by immunoSEQ multiplex PCR, yet TCRdb's version contains in-frame clones alone and is incomplete. This sample yields about 260,000 clones, of which about 90% are seen a single time; about 2.5% belongs to the top ten. Source material: peripheral blood. The receptors here all came from a person aged 18-35 years with COVID-19, enrolled during active disease.

This clone was counted a single time. The chain links TRBV4-1 to TRBJ1-2; D possibly corresponds to TRBD1 (6 bases). CDR1 MGHRA and CDR2 YSYEKL come from the germline V gene. Trimming removed 1 base at V and 1 base at J, with 7 bases between. There are 14 residues in the CDR3. For the CDR3, the DNA is TGCGCCAGCAGCCAAGGGACAGTTAACTATGGCTACACCTTC. Translating gives CASSQGTVNYGYTF.

The V call is TRBV4-2, the J call TRBJ1-2; 8 positions agree with TRBD1. The ends lost 4 bases at V and 6 bases at J; junction bases unmatched: 16. In germline, CDR1 is LGHNA, CDR2 YNFKEQ. The CDR3 has 17 residues. The CDR3 region has the DNA TGTGCCAGCAGCCCAGCGACAGGGGAGCGGGTACGGGATGGCTACACCTTC. Protein: CASSPATGERVRDGYTF.

The rearrangement links TRBV5-6 to TRBJ2-7, with TRBD1 identical over 8 bases. Trimming took 3 bases from V and 4 from J; bases not matched to a gene: 9. The germline CDR1 and CDR2 sequences are SGHDT and YYEEEE. This CDR3 has 15 residues. For the CDR3, the DNA is TGTGCCAGCAGCTACCCAGGGACAGGTACTTACGAGCAGTACTTC. This codes for CASSYPGTGTYEQYF.

This rearrangement joins TRBV3-1 (or the pseudogene TRBV3-2) to TRBJ1-3, with 10 nucleotides matching TRBD1. The CDR3 runs 20 residues. The ends lost 0 bases at V and 0 bases at J; junction bases unmatched: 11. Looked up from germline, CDR1 is LGHDT and CDR2 is YNNKEL (reference sequence). CDR3 DNA sequence: TGTGCCAGCAGCCAAGATCGGGGGACAGGGGTCTCACCCTCTGGAAACACCATATATTTT. As protein: CASSQDRGTGVSPSGNTIYF.

The gene calls are TRBV27 and TRBJ2-7; 7 nucleotides line up with TRBD2. This CDR3 has 14 amino acids. Germline V lookup: CDR1 MNHEY, CDR2 SMNVEV (reference sequence). The V segment lost 3 bases and the J segment 0 bases; nucleotides outside the gene matches: 2. The CDR3, as DNA: TGTGCCAGCAGTTTCCTAGCGGACTCCTACGAGCAGTACTTC. Its protein product is CASSFLADSYEQYF.

In this sample, this clone turned up once. This chain connects TRBV5-6 to TRBJ2-7; 10 bases map to TRBD2. The trim removed 4 bases at V and 1 base at J, leaving 5 bases unmatched. From germline, CDR1 is SGHDT and CDR2 YYEEEE. The CDR3 loop spans 15 amino acids. Written as DNA, the CDR3 is TGTGCCAGCAGCCCCGGACTAGCGGAATCCTACGAGCAGTACTTC. It codes for CASSPGLAESYEQYF.

This rearrangement joins TRBV25-1 to TRBJ2-2; 10 bases fit TRBD2. The V gene's germline CDR1 is MGHDK and CDR2 SYGVNS. This CDR3 region has 17 residues. V trimming: 8 bases; J trimming: 3 bases; junction bases outside the gene matches: 12. The chain's CDR3 is CASLRGAGGPHTGELFF. Here the CDR3 DNA reads TGTGCCAGCCTACGAGGAGCGGGAGGGCCCCACACCGGGGAGCTGTTTTTT.

This chain connects TRBV20-1 to TRBJ1-1; 8 positions agree with TRBD1. CDR1 and CDR2 from the germline V gene are DFQATT and SNEGSKA (reference sequence). With V trimmed by 3 bases and J by 2 bases, 14 bases remained unmatched. The CDR3 spans 17 residues. The CDR3 DNA reads as TGCAGTGCTAGTCTAATTGGACAGGGCTTGACTAACACTGAAGCTTTCTTT. Its translation is CSASLIGQGLTNTEAFF.

The chain is built from TRBV11-3 and TRBJ2-2; tentatively, D is TRBD1 (5 bases). The CDR3 has 15 amino acids. Germline-derived CDR1 and CDR2 are SGHNT and YENEEA. The V end was cut by 2 bases, the J end by 4 bases, with 11 bases between. The CDR3 region has the DNA TGTGCCAGCAGCTTACAGGGTCGAAGCACCGGGGAGCTGTTTTTT. Its translation: CASSLQGRSTGELFF.

This sequence joins TRBV18 and TRBJ2-5; D is undetermined. CDR3 size: 15 residues. Germline V lookup: CDR1 KGHSH, CDR2 LQKENI. With 0 bases removed from V and 5 bases from J, the gap between germline ends came to 13 bases. CDR3 coding DNA: TGTGCCAGCTCACCACCGGAAGTTGACGGGGAGACCCAGTACTTC. Translated: CASSPPEVDGETQYF. The entire variable domain, with the rest obtained from reference TRBV18 and TRBJ2-5, is as follows: NAGVMQNPRHLVRRRGQEARLRCSPMKGHSHVYWYRQLPEEGLKFMVYLQKENIIDESGMPKERFSAEFPKEGPSILRIQQVVRGDSAAYFCASSPPEVDGETQYFGPGTRLLVL.

This chain uses TRBV5-1 with TRBJ1-2; maybe TRBD1 (6 bases). The V end lost 5 bases, the J end lost 2 bases, and 19 bases lay between the germline ends. This CDR3 is built from 16 residues. In germline, CDR1 is SGHRS, CDR2 YFSETQ. The CDR3 DNA reads as TGCGCCAGCAGTTTTAATAGCGGGGGCTCGAACTATGGCTACACCTTC. It codes for CASSFNSGGSNYGYTF.

V is TRBV5-5 and J is TRBJ2-1; D is ambiguous. Trimming took 4 bases from V and 0 from J, leaving 14 bases between them. Germline assignment: CDR1 SGHKS and CDR2 YYEKEE (reference sequence). This CDR3 contains 16 residues. The CDR3 here is CASSPIGGNSYNEQFF. As DNA, the CDR3 is TGTGCCAGCAGCCCCATCGGCGGAAACTCCTACAATGAGCAGTTCTTC. Drawing the rest from reference TRBV5-5 and TRBJ2-1, the complete variable domain is DAGVTQSPTHLIKTRGQQVTLRCSPISGHKSVSWYQQVLGQGPQFIFQYYEKEERGRGNFPDRFSARQFPNYSSELNVNALLLGDSALYLCASSPIGGNSYNEQFFGPGTRLTVL.

This rearrangement joins TRBV4-1 to TRBJ2-1; D remains ambiguous. Germline V gene sequence: CDR1 MGHRA, CDR2 YSYEKL. V lost 4 bases, J lost 5 bases, and 6 bases lay in between. The CDR3 extends over 12 amino acids. The CDR3 is CASSPPDNEQFF. For the CDR3, the DNA is TGCGCCAGCAGCCCTCCGGACAATGAGCAGTTCTTC.

The chain links TRBV5-4 to TRBJ2-7, with TRBD2 matching 13 bases. V was clipped by 4 bases and J by 3 bases; unmatched bases: 1. Germline CDR1 SGHNT, CDR2 YYREEE (reference sequence). The CDR3 runs to 14 residues. CDR3 residues: CASSGTSGDYEQYF. The CDR3 DNA is TGTGCCAGCAGCGGGACTAGCGGGGACTACGAGCAGTACTTC.

The CDR3: CASSWAQGNTIYF. In nucleotides, the CDR3 is TGTGCCAGCAGTTGGGCACAGGGAAACACCATATATTTT. This chain connects TRBV28 to TRBJ1-3; D gene unclear. Germline lookup yields CDR1 MDHEN and CDR2 SYDVKM. With 4 bases removed from V and 4 bases from J, the gap between germline ends came to 8 bases. This CDR3 has 13 amino acids.

J is TRBJ2-1 and V is TRBV2; D not certain. Germline values: CDR1 SNHLY, CDR2 FYNNEI. The V end lost 3 bases, the J end lost 14 bases, and 14 bases lay between the germline ends. The CDR3 has 12 amino acids. The CDR3 DNA is TGTGCCAGCAGTGAGTTTGCAGGATCTAAGTTCTTC. Amino acids: CASSEFAGSKFF.

The genes are TRBV5-1 and TRBJ1-6, with TRBD1 as a possible D gene (5 bases). The germline CDR1 and CDR2 sequences are SGHRS and YFSETQ. The CDR3 consists of 14 residues. V lost 0 bases to trimming and J lost 6 bases, with 7 bases between them. Here the CDR3 reads CASSLEGSNSPLHF. The CDR3 nucleotides read TGCGCCAGCAGCTTGGAGGGGTCTAATTCACCCCTCCACTTT.

The V and J genes are TRBV19 and TRBJ1-5; a possible D gene is TRBD1 (6 bases). The ends were cut back, 8 bases at V and 4 bases at J, with 18 bases in the middle. The CDR3 runs to 15 residues. CDR1 and CDR2 from the germline V gene are LNHDA and SQIVND (reference sequence). DNA for the CDR3: TGTGCCAGTTCCTCGGGGGGGCGTTGGAATCAGCCCCAGCATTTT. Amino acid sequence: CASSSGGRWNQPQHF. Looking up the rest from reference TRBV19 and TRBJ1-5 gives the full variable domain: DGGITQSPKYLFRKEGQNVTLSCEQNLNHDAMYWYRQDPGQGLRLIYYSQIVNDFQKGDIAEGYSVSREKKESFPLTVTSAQKNPTAFYLCASSSGGRWNQPQHFGDGTRLSIL.

This chain uses TRBV7-8 with TRBJ2-7, with D perhaps matching TRBD1 (6 bases). This CDR3 has 14 residues. Per the germline V gene, CDR1 is SGHVS and CDR2 is FQNEAQ. V was trimmed by 4 bases and J by 6 bases, leaving 16 bases between them. CDR3: CASSSQTTGLEQYF. For the CDR3, the DNA is TGTGCCAGCAGCTCTCAAACGACAGGCCTCGAGCAGTACTTC.

This chain links TRBV14 with TRBJ1-2; D gene uncertain. This CDR3 has 12 residues. Looked up from germline, CDR1 is SGHDN and CDR2 is FVKESK. The V gene lost 4 bases and the J gene lost 2 bases, with 5 bases spanning the gap. The CDR3 loop reads CASSPSNYGYTF. CDR3 nucleotides: TGTGCCAGCAGCCCTTCGAACTATGGCTACACCTTC.

V is TRBV6-2 or TRBV6-3 and J is TRBJ2-7; a possible D gene is TRBD2 (5 bases). Germline lookup yields CDR1 MNHEY and CDR2 SVGEGT. This CDR3 region has 17 residues. Trimming removed 0 bases at V and 3 bases at J, with 18 bases between. The CDR3 nucleotides read TGTGCCAGCAGTTACTCGATACCTGGAGGTGGATTCTACGAGCAGTACTTC. Protein product: CASSYSIPGGGFYEQYF.

This chain connects TRBV15 to TRBJ2-1; 11 bases are shared with TRBD2. The V and J ends lost 1 base and 8 bases, in that order; junction bases with no gene match: 7. The CDR3 has 16 residues. The V gene's germline CDR1 is LNHNV and CDR2 YYDKDF (reference sequence). CDR3 DNA sequence: TGTGCCACCAGCAGAGGACTAGCGGGAAGGTACGATGAGCAGTTCTTC. This gives the protein CATSRGLAGRYDEQFF.

The chain employs TRBV11-3 and TRBJ2-3; tentative D call: TRBD2 (6 bases). V was cut by 1 base and J by 5 bases, with 10 bases left in between. This CDR3 spans 14 amino acids. CDR1 is SGHNT, CDR2 YENEEA, per germline. CDR3 amino acids: CASSLGTTRDTQYF. Here the CDR3 DNA reads TGTGCCAGCAGCTTAGGGACTACTCGAGATACGCAGTATTTT.

This clone was seen a single time. This sequence joins TRBV10-3 and TRBJ1-1, with a weak D call TRBD1 (6 bases). Between the trimmed V and J ends, which lost 5 bases and 3 bases, there was a span of 10 bases. This CDR3 comprises 13 residues. Germline V gives CDR1 ENHRY, CDR2 SYGVKD. The CDR3 region is CAISQGKDTEAFF. The CDR3 DNA reads as TGTGCCATCAGTCAGGGGAAGGACACTGAAGCTTTCTTT.

The count of this clone is one. Other DNA sequences in the sample encode the same CDR3. The rearrangement links TRBV6-5 to TRBJ1-1; 8 nucleotides align to TRBD1. The trim removed 0 bases at V and 5 bases at J, leaving 5 bases unmatched. The CDR3 has 15 amino acids. The germline CDR1 and CDR2 sequences are MNHEY and SVGAGI. The CDR3 coding sequence is TGTGCCAGCAGTTACTCCACAGGGGGAGGTACTGAAGCTTTCTTT. Protein product: CASSYSTGGGTEAFF.

This chain links TRBV19 with TRBJ1-1; 10 bases are a match to TRBD1. Germline assignment: CDR1 LNHDA and CDR2 SQIVND (reference sequence). The V gene end was trimmed by 8 bases and the J gene end by 5 bases; junction bases not matched to a gene: 8. This CDR3 has 14 amino acids. DNA for the CDR3: TGTGCCAGTCGAAGGACAGGGGGTGGTACTGAAGCTTTCTTT. Translation gives CASRRTGGGTEAFF.

This clone was observed a single time. The chain combines TRBV5-5 with TRBJ1-1; D possibly corresponds to TRBD1 (6 bases). The germline V and J ends were trimmed by 0 bases and 5 bases, with 17 bases remaining between them. There are 16 residues in the CDR3. CDR1 SGHKS and CDR2 YYEKEE come from the germline V gene (reference sequence). In DNA form, the CDR3 reads TGTGCCAGCAGCTTGGCCCTCGGGGGGCGGAGAACTGAAGCTTTCTTT. It is translated as CASSLALGGRRTEAFF.

The V and J genes are TRBV27 and TRBJ2-1; D is perhaps TRBD1 (5 bases). The CDR3 runs to 14 residues. CDR1 and CDR2 from the germline V gene are MNHEY and SMNVEV (reference sequence). V lost 2 bases and J lost 9, with 14 bases in between. CDR3 in DNA: TGTGCCAGCAGTTTAGGGGCTCGCTACCTTGAGCAGTTCTTC. This encodes CASSLGARYLEQFF.